The present TCR beta chain was sequenced within a study of blood T cell repertoires in COVID-19. Study at large: Italy, Spain and the United States were the sources of the convalescent and acute COVID-19 samples. The analysed material was cDNA or gDNA that came from T cells, B-cell-depleted T cells, or PBMCs.

Authors' processing steps: Reference gene primer amplification in the assay estimated nucleated cell counts. TCRdb's copy holds only in-frame clones and misses some; the assay was immunoSEQ multiplex PCR. That table is the source of V, J and clone size, and D and trimming were worked out from the DNA. The profile shows more than 150,000 clones, 86% of them singletons. This CDR3 is built from 18 residues. Unmatched junction bases numbered 8, after V lost 0 bases and J lost 0 bases. Germline lookup yields CDR1 SGHVS and CDR2 FNYEAQ. The sequenced sample was peripheral blood. The rearrangement uses TRBV7-6 and TRBJ1-1, with 9 bases that match TRBD1. The origin of this receptor is a man between 65 and 85 years old with active or convalescent COVID-19. CDR3 protein: CASSLASGGDRVNTEAFF. Written as DNA, the CDR3 is TGTGCCAGCAGCTTAGCCTCGGGGGGGGACAGGGTGAACACTGAAGCTTTCTTT.